Listed below are T cell receptor beta chains from one sample, sequenced in a study of technical replicates of blood from a few donors. Method: immunoSEQ multiplex PCR; TCRdb's copy keeps in-frame clones and lacks some. The table includes over 55,000 clones, nearly 98% detected once. Specimen: T cells isolated from PBMCs. The receptors here all came from a human donor in good health. CDR3s include the opening cysteine and the closing phenylalanine or tryptophan. Fields, in order: J gene, clone size, D gene, V gene, CDR3 DNA, CDR3 protein. D genes are given only for firm matches. Size tells how often a clone was seen (once, few, many) or the class of an expanded clone, and some rows leave it out.

TRBJ2-1 | . | . | TRBV6-6 | TGTGCCAGCAGTGAGTTGGGAGCCCGATACAATGAGCAGTTCTTC | CASSELGARYNEQFF
TRBJ1-2 | . | TRBD1 | TRBV19 | TGTGCCAGTAGTCCCTCCGGGACAGGGGGCTATGGCTACACCTTC | CASSPSGTGGYGYTF
TRBJ2-7 | . | . | TRBV6-1 | TGTGCCAGCAGCGGCGGGGTCAGCGAGCAGTACTTC | CASSGGVSEQYF
TRBJ1-1 | . | . | TRBV30 | TGTGCCTGGACCAGAGGTTCCGAGAACACTGAAGCTTTCTTT | CAWTRGSENTEAFF
TRBJ1-2 | . | TRBD1 | TRBV4-1 | TGCGCCAGCAGCCAAGGAATGGCCAGGGGGCTGAGCTATGGCTACACCTTC | CASSQGMARGLSYGYTF
TRBJ2-1 | . | . | TRBV30 | TGTGCCTGGAGTCCGACTCGGAAAGAGCAGTTCTTC | CAWSPTRKEQFF
TRBJ1-1 | . | . | TRBV27 | TGTGCCAGCAGTTTAACAAGAGGGACTGAAGCTTTCTTT | CASSLTRGTEAFF
TRBJ1-5 | . | TRBD1 | TRBV19 | TGTGCCAGTAGTACCCAGGGGGCGCGGGCCCAGCCCCAGCATTTT | CASSTQGARAQPQHF
TRBJ2-1 | . | . | TRBV4-1 | TGCGCCAGCAGCCGGCACAGGTCAGGAGAGCAGTTCTTC | CASSRHRSGEQFF
TRBJ2-2 | . | TRBD2 | TRBV5-1 | TGCGCCAGCAGCGACAGGACTAGCGGCGGGGAGCTGTTTTTT | CASSDRTSGGELFF
TRBJ1-1 | . | TRBD1 | TRBV7-6 | TGTGCCAGCAGTCACGGACAGGGGACAAACACTGAAGCTTTCTTT | CASSHGQGTNTEAFF
TRBJ2-2 | . | . | TRBV25-1 | TGTGCCAGCGCGGGACCTCAAAGGGGAACAAGCGGGGAGCTGTTTTTT | CASAGPQRGTSGELFF
TRBJ2-7 | . | . | TRBV7-9 | TGTGCCAGCAGCCCATCTAGCGCCTTCTACGAGCAGTACTTC | CASSPSSAFYEQYF
TRBJ2-2 | . | . | TRBV5-1 | TGCGCCAGCAGTTTCGGGCAGGGAGGCACCGGGGAGCTGTTTTTT | CASSFGQGGTGELFF
TRBJ2-2 | . | TRBD1 | TRBV10-3 | TGTGCCATCAATAGTACACCCGGGACAGGGAACACCGGGGAGCTGTTTTTT | CAINSTPGTGNTGELFF
TRBJ2-5 | . | . | TRBV4-1 | TGCGCCAGCAGCCCCGCAGGGTTGGGTGAGGTCGAAGAGACCCAGTACTTC | CASSPAGLGEVEETQYF
TRBJ2-1 | . | . | TRBV7-9 | TGTGCCAGCAGCTCCAGCGGGTCCTCCCAGTTCTTC | CASSSSGSSQFF
TRBJ1-1 | . | . | TRBV7-9 | TGTGCCAGCAGCACGAGGGTTGAAGCTTTCTTT | CASSTRVEAFF
TRBJ2-7 | . | TRBD1 | TRBV6-6 | TGTGCCAGCAGCCGCCCCCAAACAGGGGCCCACGAGCAGTACTTC | CASSRPQTGAHEQYF
TRBJ2-5 | . | . | TRBV18 | TGTGCCAGCTCCCTGCGGCTCCAAGAGACCCAGTACTTC | CASSLRLQETQYF
TRBJ2-7 | . | . | TRBV19 | TGTGCCAGTAGTCTACGGACAGCCGACGAGCAGTACTTC | CASSLRTADEQYF
TRBJ1-2 | . | TRBD1 | TRBV5-1 | TGCGCCAGCAGGGGACAGGGTGGAGACTATGGCTACACCTTC | CASRGQGGDYGYTF
TRBJ2-3 | . | . | TRBV7-9 | TGTGCCAGCAGCAGCCCGGAGCTGGCTAGCACAGATACGCAGTATTTT | CASSSPELASTDTQYF
TRBJ1-1 | . | TRBD1 | TRBV2 | TGTGCCAGCAGTATAGGGACAGGGAGTGAAGCTTTCTTT | CASSIGTGSEAFF
TRBJ2-7 | . | TRBD2 | TRBV18 | TGTGCCAGCTCACTTGGGACTAATTCTAGAAACTCCTACGAGCAGTACTTC | CASSLGTNSRNSYEQYF
TRBJ2-5 | once | . | TRBV14 | TGTGCCAGCAGCCAAGATCGTTTGTACAGCTCTGAGACCCAGTACTTC | CASSQDRLYSSETQYF
TRBJ1-2 | . | . | TRBV30 | TGTGCCTGGAGTGTATACAGGACTAACTATGGCTACACCTTC | CAWSVYRTNYGYTF
TRBJ2-1 | . | . | TRBV11-2 | TGTGCCAGCAGCCCATCCTACAATGAGCAGTTCTTC | CASSPSYNEQFF
TRBJ1-2 | . | TRBD1 | TRBV27 | TGTGCCAGCAGTACCCCGGGGACAGGGCCAGGTGGCTACACCTTC | CASSTPGTGPGGYTF
TRBJ1-5 | . | TRBD1 | TRBV6-6 | TGTGCCAGCAGTTACGGCAAACAGGGGGGCAATCAGCCCCAGCATTTT | CASSYGKQGGNQPQHF
TRBJ1-6 | . | . | TRBV11-3 | TGTGCCAGCAGCGACTACAATTCACCCCTCCACTTT | CASSDYNSPLHF
TRBJ2-7 | . | TRBD2 | TRBV7-9 | TGTGCCGTGGATGTGGGGTCGGGGTCGGGACTAATCTACGAGCAGTACTTC | CAVDVGSGSGLIYEQYF
TRBJ2-1 | . | TRBD1 | TRBV7-7 | TGTGCCAGCAGCTTGGGGGGGACAGGGGCTTACAATGAGCAGTTCTTC | CASSLGGTGAYNEQFF
TRBJ1-5 | . | . | TRBV29-1 | TGCAGCGTTGGGGGGACGGGGGGTCAGCCCCAGCATTTT | CSVGGTGGQPQHF
TRBJ2-3 | once | TRBD2 | TRBV27 | TGTGCCAGCAGTGTAGCGGGGGGTGAGATGTGGGTCACAGATACGCAGTATTTT | CASSVAGGEMWVTDTQYF
TRBJ2-3 | . | TRBD1 | TRBV7-2 | TGTGCCAGCAGCGACTTATTCTGGACAGGCAGAACAGATACGCAGTATTTT | CASSDLFWTGRTDTQYF
TRBJ2-3 | . | TRBD2 | TRBV5-4 | TGTGCCAGCAGCAAAGGACTAGCGGGAGGGGGTGGTACAGATACGCAGTATTTT | CASSKGLAGGGGTDTQYF
TRBJ2-7 | . | . | TRBV4-1 | TGCGCCAGCAGCCAAGTTTTAGACCATGGACAAAACTACGAGCAGTACTTC | CASSQVLDHGQNYEQYF
TRBJ1-3 | . | . | TRBV4-1 | TGCGCCAGCAGCCCAATGGAGTCCGGAAACACCATATATTTT | CASSPMESGNTIYF
TRBJ2-1 | . | . | TRBV7-3 | TGTGCCAGCAGCCCCTCTTCCTACAATGAGCAGTTCTTC | CASSPSSYNEQFF
TRBJ2-7 | . | TRBD2 | TRBV27 | TGTGCCAGCAGTTTATCCCTAGCGGCGTACGAGCAGTACTTC | CASSLSLAAYEQYF
TRBJ2-1 | . | TRBD1 | TRBV19 | TGTGCCAGTAAGGGGGACAGGGGTTTAGCTGAGCAGTTCTTC | CASKGDRGLAEQFF
TRBJ1-1 | few | TRBD1 | TRBV29-1 | TGCAGCGTGAACAGGGGGAACACTGAAGCTTTCTTT | CSVNRGNTEAFF
TRBJ1-2 | once | . | TRBV11-2 | TGTGCCAGCAGCTTAGATCCGGGTTTGTTTGGCTACACCTTC | CASSLDPGLFGYTF
TRBJ1-3 | . | . | TRBV30 | TGTGCCTGGAGTGCTACAGACCTCTCCGGGGACACCATATATTTT | CAWSATDLSGDTIYF
TRBJ2-1 | . | TRBD1 | TRBV19 | TGTGCCAGTAGTTTGGAGGACAGGACCTACAATGAGCAGTTCTTC | CASSLEDRTYNEQFF
TRBJ2-1 | . | . | TRBV30 | TGTGCCTGGAGTGGGGCTCGGACACCTCAATACGATGAGCAGTTCTTC | CAWSGARTPQYDEQFF
TRBJ1-1 | . | . | TRBV13 | TGTGCCAGCAGCTCCGGGACACATGAAGCTTTCTTT | CASSSGTHEAFF
TRBJ2-3 | . | TRBD2 | TRBV11-2 | TGTGCCAGCAGCCCCGGGGGGGGCGCGACAGATACGCAGTATTTT | CASSPGGGATDTQYF
TRBJ2-5 | . | . | TRBV5-4 | TGTGCCAGCAGCCCCTCCTTTGAGCTCCAAGAGACCCAGTACTTC | CASSPSFELQETQYF
TRBJ1-2 | once | TRBD1 | TRBV27 | TGTGCCAGCAGTGGGACAGGGGCCAACTATGGCTACACCTTC | CASSGTGANYGYTF
TRBJ1-5 | . | TRBD1 | TRBV4-1 | TGCGCCAGCAGCCCGGGACAGGGGGGGGAGCCCCAGCATTTT | CASSPGQGGEPQHF
TRBJ1-2 | . | . | TRBV7-3 | TGTGCCAGCAGCTTAATTGAGTCGTCCCTACGGTATGGCTACACCTTC | CASSLIESSLRYGYTF